This T cell receptor (beta chain) was identified in a study of control samples from healthy donors and cancer patients. The CDR3 is made up of 14 amino acids. Trimming removed 8 bases from V and 1 base from J, with 12 bases in between. CDR1 and CDR2 (germline): MNHEY, SVGAGI. Profiled with immunoSEQ multiplex PCR; TCRdb holds only in-frame clones, not every one. The sample records about 120,000 clones, around nine tenths being singletons. This TCR was recovered from a man under 40 in good health. V is TRBV6-5 and J is TRBJ1-5, with D possibly TRBD1 on 5 matching bases. Sequencing was done on a sample of blood. CDR3 sequence reads: CASRPEGSNQPQHF. CDR3 coding DNA: TGTGCCAGCCGACCTGAGGGGAGCAATCAGCCCCAGCATTTT.